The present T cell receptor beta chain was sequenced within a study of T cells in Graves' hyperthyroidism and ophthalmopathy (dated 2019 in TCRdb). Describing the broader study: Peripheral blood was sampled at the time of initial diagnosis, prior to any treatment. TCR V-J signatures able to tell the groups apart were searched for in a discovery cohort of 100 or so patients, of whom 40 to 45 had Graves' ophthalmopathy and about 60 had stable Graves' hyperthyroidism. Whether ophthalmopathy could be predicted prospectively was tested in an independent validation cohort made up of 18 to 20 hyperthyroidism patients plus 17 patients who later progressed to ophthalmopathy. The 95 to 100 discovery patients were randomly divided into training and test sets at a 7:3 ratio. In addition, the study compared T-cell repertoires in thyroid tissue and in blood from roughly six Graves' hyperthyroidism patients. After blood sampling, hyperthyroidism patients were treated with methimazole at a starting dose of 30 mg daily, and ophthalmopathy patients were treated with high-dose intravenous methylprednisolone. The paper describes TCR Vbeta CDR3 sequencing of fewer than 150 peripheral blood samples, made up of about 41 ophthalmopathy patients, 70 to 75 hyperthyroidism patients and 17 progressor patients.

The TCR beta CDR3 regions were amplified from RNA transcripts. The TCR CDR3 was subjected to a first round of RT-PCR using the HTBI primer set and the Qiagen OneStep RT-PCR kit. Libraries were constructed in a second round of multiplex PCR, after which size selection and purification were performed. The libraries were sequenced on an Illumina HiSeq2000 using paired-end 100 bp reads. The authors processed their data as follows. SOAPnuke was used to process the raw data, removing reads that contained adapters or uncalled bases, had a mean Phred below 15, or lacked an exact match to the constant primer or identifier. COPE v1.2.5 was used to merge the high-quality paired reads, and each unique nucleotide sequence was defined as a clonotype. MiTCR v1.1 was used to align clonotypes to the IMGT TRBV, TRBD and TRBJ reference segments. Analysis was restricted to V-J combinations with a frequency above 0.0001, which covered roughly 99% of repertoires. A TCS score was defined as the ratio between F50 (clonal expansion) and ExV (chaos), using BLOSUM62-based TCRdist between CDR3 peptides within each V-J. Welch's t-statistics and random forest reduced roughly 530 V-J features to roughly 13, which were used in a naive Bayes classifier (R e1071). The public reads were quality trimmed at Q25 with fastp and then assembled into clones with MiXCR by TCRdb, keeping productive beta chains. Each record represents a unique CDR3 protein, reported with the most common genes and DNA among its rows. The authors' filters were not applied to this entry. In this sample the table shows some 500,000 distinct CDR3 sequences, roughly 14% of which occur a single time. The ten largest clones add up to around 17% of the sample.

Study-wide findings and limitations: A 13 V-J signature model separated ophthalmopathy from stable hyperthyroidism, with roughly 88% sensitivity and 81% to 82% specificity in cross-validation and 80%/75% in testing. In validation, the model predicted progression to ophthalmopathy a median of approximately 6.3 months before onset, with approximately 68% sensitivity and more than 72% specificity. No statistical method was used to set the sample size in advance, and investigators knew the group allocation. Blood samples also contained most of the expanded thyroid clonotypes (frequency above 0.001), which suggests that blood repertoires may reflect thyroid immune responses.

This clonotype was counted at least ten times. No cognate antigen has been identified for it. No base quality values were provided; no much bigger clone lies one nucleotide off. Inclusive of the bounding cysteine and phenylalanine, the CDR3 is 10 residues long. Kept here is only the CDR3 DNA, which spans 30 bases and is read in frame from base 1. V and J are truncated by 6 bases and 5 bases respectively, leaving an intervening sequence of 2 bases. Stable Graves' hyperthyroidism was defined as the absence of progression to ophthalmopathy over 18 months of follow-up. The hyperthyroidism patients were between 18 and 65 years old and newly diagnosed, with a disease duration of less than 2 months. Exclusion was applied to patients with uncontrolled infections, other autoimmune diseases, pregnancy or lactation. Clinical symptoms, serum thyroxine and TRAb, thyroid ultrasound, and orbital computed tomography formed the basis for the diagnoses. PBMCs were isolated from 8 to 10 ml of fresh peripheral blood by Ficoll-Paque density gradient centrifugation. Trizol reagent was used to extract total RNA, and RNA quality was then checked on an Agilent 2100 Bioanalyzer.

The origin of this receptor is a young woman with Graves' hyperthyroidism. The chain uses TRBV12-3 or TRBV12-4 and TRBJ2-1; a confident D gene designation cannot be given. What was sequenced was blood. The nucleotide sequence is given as TGTGCCAGCAGCCACAATGAGCAGTTCTTC. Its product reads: CASSHNEQFF.